The 26 T cell receptor beta chains presented below share a single source sample, sequenced in a study of blood T cells in healthy people across ages. Together with a sample-barcoded 5' primer, a J-beta primer mix was included in a second PCR lasting about 6 to 12 cycles. TCRdb redid the calling of the 5' RACE reads with MiXCR, one entry per CDR3 protein. The sample yields over 950,000 distinct CDR3 sequences, approximately 50% seen once. Sequenced material: blood. All receptors come from a woman aged 55-69 years in good health.

The chain recombines TRBV20-1 with TRBJ2-4, with 9 nucleotides matching TRBD2. The assigned J gene may be wrong: the sequence end matches TRBJ2-7 better. Germline CDR1 is DFQATT and CDR2 is SNEGSKA (reference sequence). The CDR3 is 14 residues long. The CDR3 nucleotides are TGCAGTGCGTGGACTAGCGCCCTCTCCTACGAGCAGTACTTC. It encodes CSAWTSALSYEQYF.

This clonotype was picked up a small number of times. One end of the junction does not line up with germline, which may come from a read error. V usage is TRBV28 and J usage is TRBJ1-2, with 7 nucleotides matching TRBD1. This CDR3 comprises 14 residues. The germline V gene encodes CDR1 MDHEN and CDR2 SYDVKM. CDR3 loop: CASSFGQANYGYTF. For the CDR3, the DNA is TGTGCCAGTAGTTTCGGACAGGCTAACTATGGCTACACCTTC.

This chain links TRBV7-2 with TRBJ2-1; 10 bases align to TRBD1. Losses at the gene ends were 4 bases for V and 6 bases for J; bases not matched to a gene: 9. The CDR3 totals 16 residues. Germline lookup yields CDR1 SGHTA and CDR2 FQGNSA. The CDR3 protein is CASSYRTGGRVNEQFF. As DNA, the CDR3 is TGTGCCAGCAGCTACCGGACAGGGGGGAGAGTCAATGAGCAGTTCTTC.

V gene TRBV28 combines with J gene TRBJ2-1, with D perhaps matching TRBD2 (7 bases). V was pared by 5 bases and J by 9 bases, with 20 bases between. The CDR3 covers 15 residues. Germline V lookup: CDR1 MDHEN, CDR2 SYDVKM. CDR3 nucleotides: TGTGCCAGCAGTCCGGGGGGCGGGAGATATGGTGAGCAGTTCTTC. Translation gives CASSPGGGRYGEQFF.

The chain links TRBV20-1 to TRBJ1-2; D possibly corresponds to TRBD1 (5 bases). CDR1 is DFQATT, CDR2 SNEGSKA, per germline (reference sequence). This CDR3 has 13 amino acids. The V end lost 6 bases, the J end lost 3 bases, and 14 bases lay between the germline ends. This CDR3 reads CSAVRPRDYGYTF. CDR3 DNA: TGCAGTGCGGTACGCCCCAGGGACTATGGCTACACCTTC.

This clonotype was observed a handful of times. The rearrangement uses TRBV20-1 and TRBJ2-4, with D perhaps TRBD2 (6 bases). Germline lookup yields CDR1 DFQATT and CDR2 SNEGSKA (reference sequence). Trimming took off 1 base at V and 2 bases at J, with 15 bases between the two ends. The CDR3 contains 16 residues. The CDR3 DNA is TGCAGTGCTAGAGCGATCGTCGGGGGAACCAAAAACATTCAGTACTTC. Encoded protein: CSARAIVGGTKNIQYF.

The genes are TRBV5-1 and TRBJ1-4, with D tentatively TRBD1 (5 bases). Germline V lookup: CDR1 SGHRS, CDR2 YFSETQ. This CDR3 region has 15 residues. Trimming removed 3 bases from V and 2 bases from J, with 11 bases in between. CDR3 DNA: TGCGCCAGCAGCTCATCGGGGACGACTAATGAAAAACTGTTTTTT. Its translation: CASSSSGTTNEKLFF.

This clonotype was counted ten times or more. The J gene is TRBJ2-1, the V gene TRBV10-3; 7 bases are shared with TRBD1. With V trimmed by 0 bases and J by 14 bases, 1 base remained unmatched. The CDR3 extends over 11 amino acids. Germline V gene data show CDR1 as ENHRY and CDR2 as SYGVKD. CDR3 DNA: TGTGCCATCAGTGAGTCCGGGACAGAGTTCTTC. Its translation: CAISESGTEFF.

In its sample, this clonotype was seen a few times. V gene TRBV28 combines with J gene TRBJ2-2, with 8 nucleotides matching TRBD1. Germline V gene data show CDR1 as MDHEN and CDR2 as SYDVKM. This CDR3 is built from 14 residues. The V segment lost 5 bases and the J segment 5 bases; nucleotides outside the gene matches: 4. The CDR3 region has the DNA TGTGCCAGCAGTCCTCGGACAGGGACCGGGGAGCTGTTTTTT. It specifies CASSPRTGTGELFF.

The chain couples TRBV12-3 or TRBV12-4 to TRBJ2-7; 11 bases are a match to TRBD1. The J segment lost 1 base and the V segment lost 6 bases, leaving 8 bases of the junction unmatched. There are 16 residues in the CDR3. The DNA for the CDR3 is TGTGCCAGCAGCCCTGGGACAGGGGGAGGGTCCTACGAGCAGTACTTC. Translation gives CASSPGTGGGSYEQYF.

Concerning this clonotype itself: No conserved phenylalanine or tryptophan is present at the end of the CDR3, so a read error is the likely explanation. J is TRBJ2-7 and V is TRBV2; no clear D gene. The V and J ends lost 4 bases and 0 bases respectively, with 4 bases between them. There are 12 residues in the CDR3. Germline assignment: CDR1 SNHLY and CDR2 FYNNEI. The CDR3 region is CASSGDSYEQYL. DNA for the CDR3: TGTGCCAGCAGTGGAGACTCCTACGAGCAGTACTTG.

This chain links TRBV7-2 with TRBJ1-5; tentatively, D is TRBD1 (5 bases). The V end was cut by 4 bases, the J end by 6 bases, with 19 bases between. This CDR3 is built from 16 residues. The germline V gene has CDR1 SGHTA and CDR2 FQGNSA. The CDR3, as DNA: TGTGCCAGCAGCTCCCGCGGTGGGGGGGTTGGTCAGCCCCAGCATTTT. This translates into CASSSRGGGVGQPQHF.

This rearrangement joins TRBV7-2 to TRBJ1-5; TRBD1 matches 7 bases. The CDR3 is 15 amino acids. Trimming cost V 5 bases and J 6 bases; bases outside gene matches: 10. CDR1 is SGHTA, CDR2 FQGNSA, per germline. Here the CDR3 reads CASSPVSGGSQPQHF. The CDR3 coding sequence is TGTGCCAGCAGCCCGGTTTCAGGGGGAAGTCAGCCCCAGCATTTT.

This clonotype appeared a few times. Here the CDR3 DNA reads TGCAGCGTTATAACAGCTGAAGCTTTCTTT. Its translation: CSVITAEAFF. This chain uses TRBV29-1 with TRBJ1-1; D remains ambiguous. The germline V gene encodes CDR1 SQVTM and CDR2 ANQGSEA. Trimming stripped 5 bases from V and 6 bases from J, with 7 bases between. This CDR3 comprises 10 residues.

This clonotype came up a few times. The CDR3 DNA follows: TGTGCCAGCAGCCAAGATGGAGAGACAGATACGCAGTATTTT. It is translated as CASSQDGETDTQYF. The chain links TRBV3-1 to TRBJ2-3; D ambiguous. V dropped 0 bases and J dropped 3 bases, with 7 bases sitting between them. The CDR3 has 14 amino acids. Germline V gives CDR1 LGHDT, CDR2 YNNKEL (reference sequence).

The V and J genes are TRBV12-3 or TRBV12-4 and TRBJ2-1; 7 bases agree with TRBD2. The V segment lost 7 bases and the J segment 6 bases; nucleotides outside the gene matches: 12. This CDR3 has 15 residues. In DNA form, the CDR3 reads TGTGCCAGCACCCAAGGGGAGGGCCGAACCAATGAGCAGTTCTTC. Its translation: CASTQGEGRTNEQFF.

The sample holds a few counts of this clonotype. This sequence joins TRBV13 and TRBJ2-5, with D possibly being TRBD1 (5 bases). The V gene's germline CDR1 is PRHDT and CDR2 FYEKMQ (reference sequence). This CDR3 comprises 13 residues. Trimming left V 3 bases short and J 5 bases short, with 10 bases between. As DNA, the CDR3 is TGTGCCAGCAGCTTTTGGACAATCGAGACCCAGTACTTC. Amino acids: CASSFWTIETQYF.

This clonotype was detected many times. The chain carries TRBV6-4 and TRBJ2-3; no clear D gene. V lost 3 bases to trimming and J lost 0 bases, with 7 bases between them. This CDR3 comprises 14 residues. The germline gives CDR1 MRHNA, CDR2 SNTAGT. DNA for the CDR3: TGTGCCAGCAGTGAGGGTGCAAGCACAGATACGCAGTATTTT. Its translation: CASSEGASTDTQYF.

The chain uses TRBV27 and TRBJ1-2; 7 bases align to TRBD1. The CDR3 is made up of 15 amino acids. V gave up 6 bases and J gave up 7 bases; unmatched junction bases: 14. Germline lookup yields CDR1 MNHEY and CDR2 SMNVEV (reference sequence). The CDR3 spells CASSPIASTGAGYTF. CDR3 DNA sequence: TGTGCCAGCAGCCCCATAGCCAGTACAGGGGCTGGCTACACCTTC.

The chain combines TRBV29-1 with TRBJ2-5; TRBD2 is a possible D gene (5 bases). The tail of the sequence fits TRBJ2-1 better, so the J call may be wrong. The CDR3 length is 12 residues. CDR1 SQVTM and CDR2 ANQGSEA come from the germline V gene. CDR3 nucleotides: TGCAGCGTTGTTATAGGGTGGGAGACCCAGTTCTTC. Translation gives CSVVIGWETQFF.

This clonotype was detected ten times or more. The V call is TRBV4-1, the J call TRBJ2-1; 10 bases map to TRBD2. The ends lost 1 base at V and 4 bases at J; junction bases unmatched: 7. This CDR3 spans 17 amino acids. The germline V gene has CDR1 MGHRA and CDR2 YSYEKL. CDR3: CASSQVYPSGRYNEQFF. The CDR3 DNA sequence: TGCGCCAGCAGCCAAGTGTATCCTAGCGGGAGATACAATGAGCAGTTCTTC.

A few counts support this clonotype. DNA of the CDR3: TGTGCCACCAGTGTGCCTAGCGGGAGGCTCGGCACAGATACGCAGTATTTT. Translation gives CATSVPSGRLGTDTQYF. The chain links TRBV24-1 to TRBJ2-3, with 11 bases identical to TRBD2. Germline V CDR1 and CDR2: KGHDR, SFDVKD. The CDR3 covers 17 residues. Losses at the gene ends were 5 bases for V and 1 base for J; bases not matched to a gene: 7.

The sample holds many counts of this clonotype. The chain joins TRBV20-1 to TRBJ2-7; D unresolved. Per the germline V gene, CDR1 is DFQATT and CDR2 is SNEGSKA (reference sequence). The CDR3 runs 10 residues. V was cut by 5 bases and J by 3 bases, with 5 bases left in between. The CDR3, as DNA: TGCAGTGCTGGAAACTACGAGCAGTACTTC. Translation: CSAGNYEQYF.

Worth noting for this clonotype: A read error may produce the germline difference seen at one junction end. The chain carries TRBV7-2 and TRBJ2-7, with a possible D match to TRBD2 (5 bases). Germline CDR1 and CDR2: SGHTA and FQGNSA. This CDR3 has 12 residues. Here the CDR3 reads CASSPRGETQNF. The CDR3 DNA reads TGTGCCAGCAGCCCCCGGGGAGAGACCCAGAACTTC.

The rearrangement uses TRBV6-2 or TRBV6-3 and TRBJ2-1, with 7 bases identical to TRBD2. This CDR3 region has 12 residues. V lost 5 bases to trimming and J lost 9 bases; unmatched junction nucleotides: 4. Germline CDR1 is MNHEY and CDR2 is SVGEGT. For the CDR3, the DNA is TGTGCCAGCAGTACCGGACTAGGTGAGCAGTTCTTC. This encodes CASSTGLGEQFF.

In its sample, this clonotype was seen a few times. The chain combines TRBV29-1 with TRBJ1-4, with 8 bases aligning to TRBD1. With V trimmed by 2 bases and J by 8 bases, 1 base remained unmatched. The V gene's germline CDR1 is SQVTM and CDR2 ANQGSEA. CDR3 size: 12 residues. The CDR3 here is CSVETGGEKLFF. Written as DNA, the CDR3 is TGCAGCGTTGAAACAGGGGGAGAAAAACTGTTTTTT.